These T cell receptor beta chains were read from a single sample in a study of Ad26.COV2.S vaccination and SARS-CoV-2 variants. Sequenced by immunoSEQ multiplex PCR; TCRdb stores in-frame clones only, minus some. The table records around 320,000 clones, approximately 86% of them present only once. The source material was peripheral blood, sampled in a trial of Ad26.COV2.S vaccine versus placebo. All receptors come from a person aged 18-60 years who received the Ad26.COV2.S COVID-19 vaccine or a placebo. The CDR3 runs from the conserved cysteine through the conserved F or W. D genes are given only for firm matches. Size is stated for part of the rows, as once, few or many counts, or as a class when the clone is expanded.

>NA|TRBD1|TRBV6-5|TRBJ1-4
CASSLDRPATNEKLFF
TGTGCCAGCAGTTTGGACAGGCCTGCAACTAATGAAAAACTGTTTTTT
>NA|NA|TRBV9|TRBJ2-5
CASSVGALSQETQYF
TGTGCCAGCAGCGTAGGGGCACTGAGCCAAGAGACCCAGTACTTC
>NA|TRBD1|TRBV5-1|TRBJ2-1
CASSTGQVWNNEQFF
TGCGCCAGCAGCACGGGACAGGTTTGGAACAATGAGCAGTTCTTC
>many|NA|TRBV10-3|TRBJ2-7
CAISESGEVRYEQYF
TGTGCCATCAGTGAGTCAGGGGAGGTTCGTTACGAGCAGTACTTC
>NA|TRBD2|TRBV4-2|TRBJ2-5
CASSHYLSAGGEETQYF
TGTGCCAGCAGCCACTACCTTTCTGCGGGGGGAGAAGAGACCCAGTACTTC
>NA|NA|TRBV2|TRBJ2-1
CASTIRDRGEQFF
TGTGCCAGCACAATTAGGGACCGAGGGGAGCAGTTCTTC
>few|TRBD1|TRBV6-6|TRBJ1-5
CASGHRGLDQPQHF
TGTGCCAGCGGACACAGGGGGCTGGATCAGCCCCAGCATTTT
>NA|NA|TRBV28|TRBJ1-2
CASSLWGGNYGYTF
TGTGCCAGCAGTTTATGGGGGGGGAACTATGGCTACACCTTC
>NA|NA|TRBV7-2|TRBJ2-7
CASSLDRNSYEQYF
TGTGCCAGCAGCTTAGATCGCAACTCCTACGAGCAGTACTTC
>NA|NA|TRBV6-4|TRBJ2-3
CASSPTLDPDTQYF
TGTGCCAGCAGCCCCACACTTGATCCAGATACGCAGTATTTT
>NA|NA|TRBV5-6|TRBJ1-2
CASSPGDYGYTF
TGTGCCAGCAGCCCCGGGGACTATGGCTACACCTTC
>NA|NA|TRBV4-2|TRBJ1-1
CASSQVLNGDLNTEAFF
TGTGCCAGCAGCCAAGTCCTCAACGGGGACCTTAACACTGAAGCTTTCTTT
>once|NA|TRBV25-1|TRBJ1-3
CASSSDISGNTIYF
TGTGCCAGCAGTTCAGACATCTCTGGAAACACCATATATTTT
>NA|NA|TRBV2|TRBJ1-1
CASSVTNTEAFF
TGTGCCAGCAGTGTGACGAACACTGAAGCTTTCTTT
>NA|NA|TRBV19|TRBJ1-5
CASSTQGSNQPQHF
TGTGCCAGTAGTACACAGGGTAGCAATCAGCCCCAGCATTTT
>NA|NA|TRBV7-2|TRBJ1-1
CASSSGLLNTEAFF
TGTGCCAGCAGCTCAGGGCTTTTGAACACTGAAGCTTTCTTT
>NA|TRBD2|TRBV3-1/TRBV3-2|TRBJ2-7
CASSHYGTREPLEQYF
TGTGCCAGCAGCCATTACGGGACTAGGGAGCCCCTCGAGCAGTACTTC
>NA|NA|TRBV12-5|TRBJ2-5
CASGLGQTQYF
TGTGCTAGTGGTTTGGGACAAACCCAGTACTTC
>NA|NA|TRBV2|TRBJ2-3
CASNPSGNTDTQYF
TGTGCCAGCAACCCGAGCGGAAACACAGATACGCAGTATTTT
>NA|TRBD1|TRBV5-1|TRBJ1-6
CASSLSGTGRSPLHF
TGCGCCAGCAGCTTGAGTGGGACAGGGAGGTCACCCCTCCACTTT
>NA|TRBD2|TRBV5-1|TRBJ2-5
CASSGGSGLAWGETQYF
TGCGCCAGCAGCGGAGGTTCGGGACTAGCGTGGGGGGAGACCCAGTACTTC
>NA|NA|TRBV4-1|TRBJ1-2
CASSQDDDYGYTF
TGCGCCAGCAGCCAAGATGATGATTATGGCTACACCTTC
>NA|NA|TRBV7-9|TRBJ2-5
CASSGTGYQETQYF
TGTGCCAGCAGCGGTACAGGGTACCAAGAGACCCAGTACTTC
>NA|TRBD2|TRBV7-2|TRBJ2-3
CASEVSGLATQYF
TGTGCCTCCGAAGTTAGTGGACTAGCAACGCAGTATTTT
>once|TRBD1|TRBV30|TRBJ1-6
CAWSVEGTGNSPLHF
TGTGCCTGGAGTGTGGAAGGGACAGGGAATTCACCCCTCCACTTT
>NA|NA|TRBV6-6|TRBJ2-3
CASSYRKRDTQYF
TGTGCCAGCAGTTACAGGAAGAGGGATACGCAGTATTTT
>NA|NA|TRBV6-1|TRBJ1-2
CASSENPSYGYTF
TGTGCCAGCAGTGAAAACCCATCCTATGGCTACACCTTC
>NA|NA|TRBV7-2|TRBJ1-2
CASSPQTEHYGYTF
TGTGCCAGCAGCCCACAGACGGAACACTATGGCTACACCTTC
>NA|NA|TRBV15|TRBJ2-2
CATSRGQFANTGELFF
TGTGCCACCAGCAGAGGACAGTTCGCGAACACCGGGGAGCTGTTTTTT
>NA|TRBD1|TRBV2|TRBJ2-7
CASSEDRGLPYEQYF
TGTGCCAGCAGTGAGGACAGGGGGCTCCCCTACGAGCAGTACTTC
>once|NA|TRBV5-8|TRBJ2-7
CASSLDPGASYEQYF
TGTGCCAGCAGCCTTGACCCTGGGGCGTCCTACGAGCAGTACTTC